A selection of T cell receptor beta chains follows, all from one sample in a study of neurological immune-mediated disorders. Each CDR3 protein gets one entry after TCRdb re-called the 5' RACE reads with MiXCR. The table lists tens of thousands of distinct CDR3 sequences, 4% to 6% of them singletons, with 2% to 2.5% in the top ten. Sequencing was carried out using PBMCs. The source is a woman under 40 with multiple sclerosis. Each CDR3 is given with its conserved first and last residue. Each record gives: V gene, J gene, CDR3 protein.

v_gene: TRBV3-1; j_gene: TRBJ2-7; CDR3aa: CASSQDGRGTYEQYF
v_gene: TRBV15; j_gene: TRBJ1-1; CDR3aa: CATSRFPLDRRYWEAFF
v_gene: TRBV10-3; j_gene: TRBJ2-5; CDR3aa: CATGEGRTKETQYF
v_gene: TRBV20-1; j_gene: TRBJ2-7; CDR3aa: CSAPRQGSGEQYF
v_gene: TRBV12-3/TRBV12-4; j_gene: TRBJ1-2; CDR3aa: CASSTGAGGYTF
v_gene: TRBV5-1; j_gene: TRBJ2-1; CDR3aa: CASSRSLGGGVVEQFF
v_gene: TRBV5-1; j_gene: TRBJ1-1; CDR3aa: CASSKGINTEAFF
v_gene: TRBV9; j_gene: TRBJ2-5; CDR3aa: CASSPGLAGGLETQYF
v_gene: TRBV7-9; j_gene: TRBJ2-7; CDR3aa: CASSLAVAGGPYEQYF
v_gene: TRBV20-1; j_gene: TRBJ1-1; CDR3aa: CSAATGDTEAFF